These 18 T cell receptor beta chains originate from one sample sequenced in a study of T-cell memory formation after mild COVID-19 listed by TCRdb under 2021. Library construction relied on 5' RACE. The instrument was an Illumina NovaSeq 6000. TCRdb reran the public reads through fastp at Q25 and MiXCR, keeping productive beta chains. Each CDR3 protein appears once, grouped with its most common genes and DNA. Across this sample there are 400,000 to 500,000 distinct CDR3 sequences, with around 20% seen only once. Together, the top ten hold roughly 8.4% of the sample. Sequenced input: PBMCs or a T cell subset sorted from them (not recorded which). All receptors come from an adult woman who had mild COVID-19 (a few samples of this study predate the infection). The sample titles of this study are shuffled in the database, so cell type and time point are left out; the donor was told from shared clones.

The chain uses TRBV30 and TRBJ1-2, with D uncertain. V dropped 0 bases and J dropped 8 bases, with 10 bases sitting between them. Germline V gives CDR1 GTSNPN, CDR2 SVGIG (reference sequence). This CDR3 has 12 amino acids. CDR3 in amino acids: CAWSVIRGGYTF. Here the CDR3 DNA reads TGTGCCTGGAGTGTAATTAGAGGCGGCTACACCTTC.

CDR3 amino acids: CSARDTSGNYRPSSYNEQFF. CDR3 DNA sequence: TGCAGTGCTAGAGACACTAGCGGAAACTACAGACCGAGCTCCTACAATGAGCAGTTCTTC. The chain couples TRBV20-1 to TRBJ2-1, with 8 bases identical to TRBD2. Germline trimming cut 0 bases from V and 0 bases from J; bases unmatched to any gene: 16. Germline CDR1 and CDR2: DFQATT and SNEGSKA (reference sequence). The CDR3 is 20 residues long.

The chain employs TRBV2 and TRBJ2-2; 10 bases match TRBD1. CDR3 length equals 15 residues. V gave up 6 bases and J gave up 4 bases; unmatched junction bases: 5. From germline, CDR1 is SNHLY and CDR2 FYNNEI. For the CDR3, the DNA is TGTGCCAGCAGCGCCGGGACAGGGGTCACCGGGGAGCTGTTTTTT. Protein product: CASSAGTGVTGELFF.

V usage is TRBV6-6 and J usage is TRBJ2-1; D gene uncertain. Germline V CDR1 and CDR2: MNHNY, SVGAGI (reference sequence). The CDR3 runs 17 residues. V was trimmed by 6 bases and J by 4 bases, leaving 22 bases between them. CDR3 in amino acids: CASSYPAGVAVYNEQFF. The CDR3 DNA reads as TGTGCCAGCAGCTACCCCGCCGGAGTAGCTGTGTACAATGAGCAGTTCTTC.

This clonotype showed up just a few times. The rearrangement joins TRBV5-1 to TRBJ2-7; the match to TRBD2 covers 13 bases. This CDR3 is built from 14 residues. The V gene end was trimmed by 7 bases and the J gene end by 1 base; junction bases not matched to a gene: 2. Germline V gene lookup returns CDR1 SGHRS and CDR2 YFSETQ. The CDR3 sequence: CASGLAGVSYEQYF. The CDR3 DNA reads TGCGCCAGCGGACTAGCGGGAGTGTCCTACGAGCAGTACTTC.

The V gene is TRBV6-2 or TRBV6-3, the J gene TRBJ2-3; possible D gene TRBD1, 6 bases. This CDR3 has 15 residues. Trimming stripped 2 bases from V and 1 base from J, with 10 bases between. Looked up from germline, CDR1 is MNHEY and CDR2 is SVGEGT. In DNA, the CDR3 is TGTGCCAGCAGTTACGGGGACACCGGCACAGATACGCAGTATTTT. Amino acid sequence: CASSYGDTGTDTQYF.

This clonotype was seen many times. This chain links TRBV24-1 with TRBJ2-7, with D perhaps given as TRBD1 or TRBD2 (5 bases each). Germline V lookup: CDR1 KGHDR, CDR2 SFDVKD. The CDR3 consists of 15 residues. V lost 2 bases, J lost 2 bases, and 12 bases lay in between. The CDR3 reads CATSDSRDLTYEQYF. CDR3 DNA sequence: TGTGCCACCAGTGATTCCCGGGACCTAACCTACGAGCAGTACTTC.

A few counts support this clonotype. V and J are TRBV7-6 and TRBJ2-4; a possible D gene is TRBD1 (6 bases). The CDR3 contains 16 residues. Trimming cost V 6 bases and J 7 bases, with 22 bases left between them. Germline loops: CDR1 SGHVS, CDR2 FNYEAQ. The chain's CDR3 is CASSYPLTGDVNIQYF. CDR3 nucleotides: TGTGCCAGCAGTTACCCGTTGACAGGAGATGTTAACATTCAGTACTTC.

The chain employs TRBV7-9 and TRBJ1-2, with D tentatively TRBD1 (6 bases). V lost 5 bases and J 6 bases, leaving 16 bases between the germline ends. The CDR3 covers 14 residues. Germline loops: CDR1 SEHNR, CDR2 FQNEAQ (reference sequence). The CDR3 spells CASSGRRGRDGYTF. The CDR3 DNA reads TGTGCCAGCAGCGGACGCAGGGGTCGGGATGGCTACACCTTC.

The chain recombines TRBV9 with TRBJ2-3, with D perhaps TRBD1 (5 bases). Germline loops: CDR1 SGDLS, CDR2 YYNGEE. CDR3 size: 13 residues. Trimming stripped 4 bases from V and 4 bases from J, with 10 bases between. The CDR3 loop is CASSLKGSDTQYF. Written as DNA, the CDR3 is TGTGCCAGCAGCCTTAAGGGGTCAGATACGCAGTATTTT.

In nucleotides, the CDR3 is TGCAGTGCTAGAGGGACAGGCCTATTTGTTTCACCCCTCCACTTT. As protein: CSARGTGLFVSPLHF. The rearrangement uses TRBV20-1 and TRBJ1-6; 7 bases map to TRBD1. CDR1 DFQATT and CDR2 SNEGSKA come from the germline V gene (reference sequence). Trimming cost V 1 base and J 9 bases; bases outside gene matches: 9. This CDR3 is 15 amino acids long.

The CDR3 DNA sequence: TGTGCCACCAGTGGGTTCTTTGAGCAGTTCTTC. Translation: CATSGFFEQFF. The rearrangement joins TRBV24-1 to TRBJ2-1; D remains unclear. V lost 5 bases and J lost 9, with 7 bases in between. CDR1 and CDR2 from the germline V gene are KGHDR and SFDVKD. CDR3 length: 11 residues.

The chain carries TRBV7-8 and TRBJ2-7; tentatively, D is TRBD1 (6 bases). This CDR3 is built from 13 residues. Germline V gene lookup returns CDR1 SGHVS and CDR2 FQNEAQ. Trimming removed 4 bases from V and 7 bases from J, with 14 bases in between. The CDR3 sequence is CASSSQGTGEQYF. The CDR3, as DNA: TGTGCCAGCAGCTCGCAGGGGACGGGGGAGCAGTACTTC.

The V and J genes are TRBV11-1 and TRBJ2-7, with 7 bases aligning to TRBD2. This CDR3 region has 14 residues. J lost 0 bases, V lost 3 bases, and 2 bases had no gene match. Per the germline V gene, CDR1 is SGHAT and CDR2 is FQDESV (reference sequence). This CDR3 reads CASSFGGDSYEQYF. The CDR3 bases are TGTGCCAGCAGCTTTGGGGGGGACTCCTACGAGCAGTACTTC.

The CDR3 nucleotides read TGCGCCAGCAGCTTGTTGAGGGTGAAGACAGATACGCAGTATTTT. Encoded protein: CASSLLRVKTDTQYF. The chain combines TRBV5-1 with TRBJ2-3, with D possibly being TRBD2 (5 bases). The CDR3 has 15 residues. V lost 1 base to trimming and J lost 3 bases, with 12 bases between them. Per the germline V gene, CDR1 is SGHRS and CDR2 is YFSETQ.

V usage is TRBV24-1 and J usage is TRBJ1-5; D might be TRBD1 (5 bases). V was cut by 5 bases and J by 1 base, with 14 bases left in between. This CDR3 is 16 amino acids long. Germline V gene data show CDR1 as KGHDR and CDR2 as SFDVKD. CDR3 DNA sequence: TGTGCCACCAGTGTCACTGGGGAGGGGAGCAATCAGCCCCAGCATTTT. This encodes CATSVTGEGSNQPQHF.

This clonotype was counted a few times. The V gene is TRBV6-5, the J gene TRBJ2-5, with D perhaps TRBD2 (6 bases). V shed 4 bases and J shed 7 bases, with 10 bases lying between them. Germline V gives CDR1 MNHEY, CDR2 SVGAGI. This CDR3 spans 12 amino acids. This CDR3 is CASSSVGGTQYF. The CDR3 coding sequence is TGTGCCAGCAGTTCCGTGGGAGGGACCCAGTACTTC.

This sequence joins TRBV12-3 or TRBV12-4 and TRBJ1-1; TRBD1 is a possible D gene (5 bases). Trimming shortened V by 6 bases and J by 6 bases, and 26 bases separated the two germline ends. This CDR3 spans 17 amino acids. The CDR3: CASSPWGNFRDNPEAFF. For the CDR3, the DNA is TGTGCCAGCAGCCCATGGGGGAATTTCAGAGACAACCCTGAAGCTTTCTTT.